A selection of T cell receptor beta chains follows, all from one sample in a study of PD-L1 blockade in urothelial cancer. The table came from immunoSEQ multiplex PCR; TCRdb's copy has only in-frame clones and leaves some out. This table has 70,000 to 90,000 clones, roughly 87% appearing once. This material consisted of PBMCs, taken around atezolizumab (anti-PD-L1) treatment. The source of these receptors is a man aged 65 to 85 with urothelial cancer. Both conserved end residues are part of each CDR3. Fields, in order: clone size, J gene, CDR3 length, V gene, D gene, CDR3 DNA, CDR3 protein. A D gene is named only where the DNA matches it firmly. Rows give clone size only sometimes, using once, few, many, or a class for an expanded clone.

clone_size: -; j_call: TRBJ2-5; cdr3_length: 14; v_call: TRBV7-2; d_call: TRBD2; cdr3_nt: TGTGCCAGCAGCTTAGCTAGCGGGCAAGAGACCCAGTACTTC; cdr3_aa: CASSLASGQETQYF
clone_size: -; j_call: TRBJ2-7; cdr3_length: 14; v_call: TRBV7-2; d_call: TRBD1; cdr3_nt: TGTGCCAGCAGTTGGACAGGCCTATCCTACGAGCAGTACTTC; cdr3_aa: CASSWTGLSYEQYF
clone_size: once; j_call: TRBJ2-3; cdr3_length: 18; v_call: TRBV28; d_call: -; cdr3_nt: TGTGCCAGCAGTTTATTTATTCGGACGGAGGCTAGCACAGATACGCAGTATTTT; cdr3_aa: CASSLFIRTEASTDTQYF
clone_size: few; j_call: TRBJ2-7; cdr3_length: 14; v_call: TRBV11-2; d_call: -; cdr3_nt: TGTGCCAGCAGCTTCATGCGGGGTTCCTACGAGCAGTACTTC; cdr3_aa: CASSFMRGSYEQYF
clone_size: -; j_call: TRBJ2-3; cdr3_length: 15; v_call: TRBV5-4; d_call: -; cdr3_nt: TGTGCCAGCAGCTTGGTAGGCCGCAGGCCAGATACGCAGTATTTT; cdr3_aa: CASSLVGRRPDTQYF
clone_size: -; j_call: TRBJ2-2; cdr3_length: 16; v_call: TRBV19; d_call: -; cdr3_nt: TGTGCCAGTAGTTCCTCGGCAGGGGCGGACACCGGGGAGCTGTTTTTT; cdr3_aa: CASSSSAGADTGELFF
clone_size: -; j_call: TRBJ2-3; cdr3_length: 16; v_call: TRBV11-1; d_call: TRBD2; cdr3_nt: TGTGCCAGCAGCTTAGAAACTAGCGTAACGGCAGATACGCAGTATTTT; cdr3_aa: CASSLETSVTADTQYF
clone_size: few; j_call: TRBJ1-1; cdr3_length: 14; v_call: TRBV10-3; d_call: -; cdr3_nt: TGTGCCATCAGTGAGTCGGTCGGGAACACTGAAGCTTTCTTT; cdr3_aa: CAISESVGNTEAFF
clone_size: -; j_call: TRBJ2-7; cdr3_length: 12; v_call: TRBV15; d_call: -; cdr3_nt: TGTGCCGTCGCGCCAGCGAGCTACGAGCAGTACTTC; cdr3_aa: CAVAPASYEQYF
clone_size: -; j_call: TRBJ2-2; cdr3_length: 14; v_call: TRBV7-8; d_call: -; cdr3_nt: TGTGCCACCCTCAGGGGGACTAACACCGGGGAGCTGTTTTTT; cdr3_aa: CATLRGTNTGELFF
clone_size: -; j_call: TRBJ2-7; cdr3_length: 14; v_call: TRBV13; d_call: TRBD2; cdr3_nt: TGTGCCAGCAGCTTACGCGGGAGGGATTACGAGCAGTACTTC; cdr3_aa: CASSLRGRDYEQYF
clone_size: -; j_call: TRBJ1-5; cdr3_length: 15; v_call: TRBV15; d_call: -; cdr3_nt: TGTGCCACCAGCAGAGATGGACAGCCTAATCAGCCCCAGCATTTT; cdr3_aa: CATSRDGQPNQPQHF
clone_size: -; j_call: TRBJ1-5; cdr3_length: 17; v_call: TRBV4-1; d_call: TRBD1; cdr3_nt: TGCGCCAGCAGCCAAGCTGGGACAGGGATGCGCAATCAGCCCCAGCATTTT; cdr3_aa: CASSQAGTGMRNQPQHF
clone_size: -; j_call: TRBJ2-1; cdr3_length: 16; v_call: TRBV28; d_call: TRBD2; cdr3_nt: TGTGCCAGCAGTTTGACCGGGACTAGCGGGAGTGATGAGCAGTTCTTC; cdr3_aa: CASSLTGTSGSDEQFF
clone_size: -; j_call: TRBJ2-4; cdr3_length: 15; v_call: TRBV7-8; d_call: -; cdr3_nt: TGTGCCAGCAGCTCGGACATCTTAGCCAAAAACATTCAGTACTTC; cdr3_aa: CASSSDILAKNIQYF
clone_size: -; j_call: TRBJ1-1; cdr3_length: 14; v_call: TRBV15; d_call: -; cdr3_nt: TGTGCCACCAGCAGAGATCTGGGGAGCACTGAAGCTTTCTTT; cdr3_aa: CATSRDLGSTEAFF
clone_size: -; j_call: TRBJ1-3; cdr3_length: 12; v_call: TRBV30; d_call: TRBD1; cdr3_nt: TGTGCCTGGAGACAGGGGGGGAACACCATATATTTT; cdr3_aa: CAWRQGGNTIYF
clone_size: -; j_call: TRBJ2-1; cdr3_length: 12; v_call: TRBV11-3; d_call: TRBD1; cdr3_nt: TGTGCCAGCAGTTGGACAGGGAATGAGCAGTTCTTC; cdr3_aa: CASSWTGNEQFF
clone_size: -; j_call: TRBJ2-1; cdr3_length: 15; v_call: TRBV6-1; d_call: -; cdr3_nt: TGTGCCAGCAGTGAAGCGCCCGGGGGAGCCTGGGAGCAGTTCTTC; cdr3_aa: CASSEAPGGAWEQFF
clone_size: -; j_call: TRBJ2-5; cdr3_length: 14; v_call: TRBV5-1; d_call: TRBD1; cdr3_nt: TGCGCCAGCAGCTCACAGGGGCCCCAAGAGACCCAGTACTTC; cdr3_aa: CASSSQGPQETQYF
clone_size: -; j_call: TRBJ2-5; cdr3_length: 17; v_call: TRBV15; d_call: TRBD2; cdr3_nt: TGTGCCACCAGCAGAGATTACAGCGGGGGGGCCAGGGAGACCCAGTACTTC; cdr3_aa: CATSRDYSGGARETQYF
clone_size: -; j_call: TRBJ1-4; cdr3_length: 15; v_call: TRBV7-9; d_call: -; cdr3_nt: TGTGCCAGCAGCTTCCTGCAGGGGTACGCTGAAAAACTGTTTTTT; cdr3_aa: CASSFLQGYAEKLFF
clone_size: few; j_call: TRBJ2-7; cdr3_length: 11; v_call: TRBV14; d_call: -; cdr3_nt: TGTGCCAGCAGCCTTAGGGGGGAGCAGTACTTC; cdr3_aa: CASSLRGEQYF
clone_size: -; j_call: TRBJ2-2; cdr3_length: 14; v_call: TRBV6-5; d_call: -; cdr3_nt: TGTGCCAGCAGTTACGGGGTAGCGTCCGGGGAGCTGTTTTTT; cdr3_aa: CASSYGVASGELFF
clone_size: once; j_call: TRBJ1-1; cdr3_length: 15; v_call: TRBV5-3; d_call: -; cdr3_nt: TGTGCCAGAAGCGAGTCCGTCGGGACTTACACTGAAGCTTTCTTT; cdr3_aa: CARSESVGTYTEAFF
clone_size: few; j_call: TRBJ2-7; cdr3_length: 12; v_call: TRBV7-2; d_call: -; cdr3_nt: TGTGCCAGCAGCCTTAGTTCCTACGAGCAGTACTTC; cdr3_aa: CASSLSSYEQYF
clone_size: -; j_call: TRBJ2-3; cdr3_length: 14; v_call: TRBV18; d_call: TRBD2; cdr3_nt: TGTGCCAGCTCGGCAGCGGGAGCGGCAGATACGCAGTATTTT; cdr3_aa: CASSAAGAADTQYF
clone_size: -; j_call: TRBJ2-5; cdr3_length: 14; v_call: TRBV5-1; d_call: -; cdr3_nt: TGCGCCAGCAGCTTGGCCGGGGGGCTGGAGACCCAGTACTTC; cdr3_aa: CASSLAGGLETQYF
clone_size: -; j_call: TRBJ2-7; cdr3_length: 16; v_call: TRBV5-5; d_call: TRBD1; cdr3_nt: TGTGCCAGCAGCTTCGGGGCGGGACAGGGGCTCGGTGAGCAGTACTTC; cdr3_aa: CASSFGAGQGLGEQYF
clone_size: -; j_call: TRBJ2-3; cdr3_length: 21; v_call: TRBV5-1; d_call: TRBD2; cdr3_nt: TGCGCCAGCAGCTCGCCCCCCGGGACTAGCGGGGGGGCGACTTACACAGATACGCAGTATTTT; cdr3_aa: CASSSPPGTSGGATYTDTQYF
clone_size: once; j_call: TRBJ2-1; cdr3_length: 13; v_call: TRBV7-2; d_call: TRBD1; cdr3_nt: TGTGCCAGCAGCTATGACAGGGAGAATGAGCAGTTCTTC; cdr3_aa: CASSYDRENEQFF
clone_size: -; j_call: TRBJ2-3; cdr3_length: 14; v_call: TRBV6-5; d_call: -; cdr3_nt: TGTGCCAGCAGTTCCCACCCCGGACAGTCCCCGCAGTATTTT; cdr3_aa: CASSSHPGQSPQYF
clone_size: once; j_call: TRBJ2-5; cdr3_length: 13; v_call: TRBV2; d_call: -; cdr3_nt: TGTGCCAGCAGTGTGGGCCAGCAAGAGACCCAGTACTTC; cdr3_aa: CASSVGQQETQYF
clone_size: -; j_call: TRBJ2-1; cdr3_length: 14; v_call: TRBV14; d_call: -; cdr3_nt: TGTGCCAGCAGCCAAGTGAGCAGGAGGAATGAGCAGTTCTTC; cdr3_aa: CASSQVSRRNEQFF
clone_size: -; j_call: TRBJ1-4; cdr3_length: 15; v_call: TRBV5-1; d_call: -; cdr3_nt: TGCGCCAGCAGCTTGGCCGGGAGCCCGGGAGAAAAACTGTTTTTT; cdr3_aa: CASSLAGSPGEKLFF
clone_size: -; j_call: TRBJ2-2; cdr3_length: 15; v_call: TRBV9; d_call: -; cdr3_nt: TGTGCCAGCGAACCCCCCCTAGCGAACACCGGGGAGCTGTTTTTT; cdr3_aa: CASEPPLANTGELFF
clone_size: -; j_call: TRBJ2-7; cdr3_length: 12; v_call: TRBV10-3; d_call: -; cdr3_nt: TGTGCCATCAAGGCAGGGAAGGACGAGCAGTACTTC; cdr3_aa: CAIKAGKDEQYF
clone_size: -; j_call: TRBJ2-3; cdr3_length: 17; v_call: TRBV7-8; d_call: TRBD2; cdr3_nt: TGTGCCAGCAGCTTCGCTCTGCGGGAGTGGAGCACAGATACGCAGTATTTT; cdr3_aa: CASSFALREWSTDTQYF
clone_size: once; j_call: TRBJ2-5; cdr3_length: 19; v_call: TRBV27; d_call: TRBD2; cdr3_nt: TGTGCCAGCAGTTTATTACCCCGCGGAGGAGTAGCGGGAGCGGAGACCCAGTACTTC; cdr3_aa: CASSLLPRGGVAGAETQYF
clone_size: -; j_call: TRBJ2-3; cdr3_length: 17; v_call: TRBV9; d_call: TRBD2; cdr3_nt: TGTGCCAGCACCAGTCGGGGAGGGCTCAGTAGCACAGATACGCAGTATTTT; cdr3_aa: CASTSRGGLSSTDTQYF
clone_size: -; j_call: TRBJ1-2; cdr3_length: 14; v_call: TRBV5-8; d_call: TRBD1; cdr3_nt: TGTGCCAGCGGATCTCCGGACAGGGCCTATGGCTACACCTTC; cdr3_aa: CASGSPDRAYGYTF
clone_size: -; j_call: TRBJ2-2; cdr3_length: 14; v_call: TRBV7-2; d_call: -; cdr3_nt: TGTGCCACACCAAACAGGGAGGGGGCCGGGGAGCTGTTTTTT; cdr3_aa: CATPNREGAGELFF
clone_size: -; j_call: TRBJ2-7; cdr3_length: 17; v_call: TRBV5-1; d_call: TRBD1; cdr3_nt: TGCGCCAGCAGCTGGACTGCACCCGGGACAGGGATAGACGAGCAGTACTTC; cdr3_aa: CASSWTAPGTGIDEQYF
clone_size: once; j_call: TRBJ1-3; cdr3_length: 14; v_call: TRBV9; d_call: -; cdr3_nt: TGTGCCAGCAGCGGAACCGGCTCTGGAAACACCATATATTTT; cdr3_aa: CASSGTGSGNTIYF
clone_size: -; j_call: TRBJ1-5; cdr3_length: 15; v_call: TRBV18; d_call: -; cdr3_nt: TGTGCCAGCTCTGACCAACAGGGTTTAGGTCAGCCCCAGCATTTT; cdr3_aa: CASSDQQGLGQPQHF
clone_size: -; j_call: TRBJ1-2; cdr3_length: 14; v_call: TRBV19; d_call: TRBD1; cdr3_nt: TGTGCCAGTAGTACCCCCCCGGGACAGGGAGGCTACACCTTC; cdr3_aa: CASSTPPGQGGYTF
clone_size: few; j_call: TRBJ2-5; cdr3_length: 18; v_call: TRBV2; d_call: TRBD2; cdr3_nt: TGTGCCAGCAGTGACATGGGACTAGCGGGCGGTTACCAAGAGACCCAGTACTTC; cdr3_aa: CASSDMGLAGGYQETQYF
clone_size: -; j_call: TRBJ2-7; cdr3_length: 11; v_call: TRBV6-1; d_call: TRBD1; cdr3_nt: TGTGCCAGTGATGACAGGGCGCATCGGTACTTC; cdr3_aa: CASDDRAHRYF
clone_size: -; j_call: TRBJ2-6; cdr3_length: 18; v_call: TRBV10-3; d_call: TRBD1; cdr3_nt: TGTGCCATCAGTGATCGACAGGGGGGGGTATCTGGGGCCAACGTCCTGACTTTC; cdr3_aa: CAISDRQGGVSGANVLTF
clone_size: -; j_call: TRBJ2-3; cdr3_length: 16; v_call: TRBV4-2; d_call: TRBD1; cdr3_nt: TGTGCCAGCAGCGTAAGAGGGGACAGGGACGGGGATACGCAGTATTTT; cdr3_aa: CASSVRGDRDGDTQYF
clone_size: few; j_call: TRBJ2-4; cdr3_length: 17; v_call: TRBV10-3; d_call: TRBD1; cdr3_nt: TGTGCCATCAGTGTAACCGGGACAGGGTCTTCCGAAAACATTCAGTACTTC; cdr3_aa: CAISVTGTGSSENIQYF
clone_size: -; j_call: TRBJ2-1; cdr3_length: 16; v_call: TRBV18; d_call: TRBD2; cdr3_nt: TGTGCCAGCTCACCAATTGGACTAGCGGACAACAATGAGCAGTTCTTC; cdr3_aa: CASSPIGLADNNEQFF
clone_size: many; j_call: TRBJ1-2; cdr3_length: 18; v_call: TRBV7-2; d_call: TRBD1; cdr3_nt: TGTGCCAGCAGCTTAGGACCGGGACAGGGGGCCTCTAACTATGGCTACACCTTC; cdr3_aa: CASSLGPGQGASNYGYTF
clone_size: -; j_call: TRBJ2-5; cdr3_length: 15; v_call: TRBV7-8; d_call: TRBD2; cdr3_nt: TGTGCCAGCAGCTATATCCCTAGCGGGGAAGAGACCCAGTACTTC; cdr3_aa: CASSYIPSGEETQYF